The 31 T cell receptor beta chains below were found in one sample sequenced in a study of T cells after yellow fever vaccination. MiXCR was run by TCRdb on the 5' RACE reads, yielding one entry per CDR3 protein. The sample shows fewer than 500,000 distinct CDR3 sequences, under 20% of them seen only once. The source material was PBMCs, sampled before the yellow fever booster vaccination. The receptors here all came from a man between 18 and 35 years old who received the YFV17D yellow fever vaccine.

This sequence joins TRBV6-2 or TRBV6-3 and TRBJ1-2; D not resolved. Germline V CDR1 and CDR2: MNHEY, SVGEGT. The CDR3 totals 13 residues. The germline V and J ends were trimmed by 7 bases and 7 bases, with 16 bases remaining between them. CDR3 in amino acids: CASTKAVVGGYTF. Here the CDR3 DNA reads TGTGCCAGCACCAAGGCCGTGGTAGGTGGCTACACCTTC.

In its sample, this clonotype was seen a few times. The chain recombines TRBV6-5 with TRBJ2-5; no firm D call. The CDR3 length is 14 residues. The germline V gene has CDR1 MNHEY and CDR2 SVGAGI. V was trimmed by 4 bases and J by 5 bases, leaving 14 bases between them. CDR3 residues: CASSFTVVLETQYF. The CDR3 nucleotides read TGTGCCAGCAGTTTTACAGTGGTCCTGGAGACCCAGTACTTC.

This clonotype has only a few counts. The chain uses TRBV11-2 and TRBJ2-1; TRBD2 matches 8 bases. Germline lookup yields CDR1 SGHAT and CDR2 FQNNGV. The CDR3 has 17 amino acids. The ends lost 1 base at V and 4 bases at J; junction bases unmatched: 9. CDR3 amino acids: CASSLVRSAGAYNEQFF. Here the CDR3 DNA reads TGTGCCAGCAGCTTAGTACGCTCAGCGGGAGCTTACAATGAGCAGTTCTTC.

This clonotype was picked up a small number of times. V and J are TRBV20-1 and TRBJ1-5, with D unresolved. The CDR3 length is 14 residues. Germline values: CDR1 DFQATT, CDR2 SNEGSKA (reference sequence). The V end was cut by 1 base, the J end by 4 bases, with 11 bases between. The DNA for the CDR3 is TGCAGTGCTAGAGTAGGGTCGAATAATCAGCCCCAGCATTTT. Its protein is CSARVGSNNQPQHF.

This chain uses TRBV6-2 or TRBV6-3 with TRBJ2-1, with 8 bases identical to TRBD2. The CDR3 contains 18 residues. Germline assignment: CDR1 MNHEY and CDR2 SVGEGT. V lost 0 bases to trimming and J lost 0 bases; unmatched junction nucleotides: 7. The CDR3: CASSYSLLAGGSYNEQFF. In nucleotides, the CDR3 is TGTGCCAGCAGTTACTCGTTGTTGGCGGGGGGCTCCTACAATGAGCAGTTCTTC.

For the CDR3, the DNA is TGTGCCAGCAGCGTATCAGCGCGAGCTAGCACAGATACGCAGTATTTT. Its protein is CASSVSARASTDTQYF. V gene TRBV9 combines with J gene TRBJ2-3; D is uncertain. The V gene lost 1 base and the J gene lost 0 bases, with 12 bases spanning the gap. CDR1 is SGDLS and CDR2 is YYNGEE in the germline V gene. The CDR3 totals 16 residues. Full variable domain (rest looked up from reference TRBV9 and TRBJ2-3): DSGVTQTPKHLITATGQRVTLRCSPRSGDLSVYWYQQSLDQGLQFLIQYYNGEERAKGNILERFSAQQFPDLHSELNLSSLELGDSALYFCASSVSARASTDTQYFGPGTRLTVL.

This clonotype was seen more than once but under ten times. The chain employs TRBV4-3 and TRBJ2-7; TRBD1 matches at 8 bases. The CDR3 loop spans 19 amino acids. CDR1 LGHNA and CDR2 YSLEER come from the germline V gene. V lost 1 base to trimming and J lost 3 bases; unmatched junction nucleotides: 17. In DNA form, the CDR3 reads TGCGCCAGCAGCCAAGGCCCTTATTGGACAGGGCTGTACGGCTACGAGCAGTACGTC. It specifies CASSQGPYWTGLYGYEQYV.

The CDR3 is CSAWGRGGFTDTQYF. The DNA of the CDR3 is TGCAGTGCTTGGGGGCGGGGGGGATTCACAGATACGCAGTATTTT. This chain links TRBV20-1 with TRBJ2-3; TRBD2 agrees at 9 bases. There are 15 residues in the CDR3. J lost 2 bases, V lost 5 bases, and 8 bases had no gene match. Germline CDR1 is DFQATT and CDR2 is SNEGSKA (reference sequence).

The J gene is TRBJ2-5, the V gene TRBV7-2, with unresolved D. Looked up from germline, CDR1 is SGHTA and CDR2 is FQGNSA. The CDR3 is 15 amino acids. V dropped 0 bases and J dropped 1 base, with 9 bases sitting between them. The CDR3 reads CASSLARNRQETQYF. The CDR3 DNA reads TGTGCCAGCAGCTTAGCAAGGAACCGCCAAGAGACCCAGTACTTC.

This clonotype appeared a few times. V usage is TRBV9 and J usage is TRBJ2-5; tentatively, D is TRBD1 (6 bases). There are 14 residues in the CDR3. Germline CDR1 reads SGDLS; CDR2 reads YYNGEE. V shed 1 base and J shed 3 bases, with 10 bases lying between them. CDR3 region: CASSVSPGEETQYF. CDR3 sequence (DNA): TGTGCCAGCAGCGTAAGTCCAGGGGAAGAGACCCAGTACTTC. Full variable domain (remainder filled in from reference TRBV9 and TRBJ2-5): DSGVTQTPKHLITATGQRVTLRCSPRSGDLSVYWYQQSLDQGLQFLIQYYNGEERAKGNILERFSAQQFPDLHSELNLSSLELGDSALYFCASSVSPGEETQYFGPGTRLLVL.

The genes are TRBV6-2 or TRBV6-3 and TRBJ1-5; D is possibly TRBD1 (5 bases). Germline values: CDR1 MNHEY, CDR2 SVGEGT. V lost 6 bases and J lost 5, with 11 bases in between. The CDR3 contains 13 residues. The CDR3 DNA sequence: TGTGCCAGCAGGGGGGTTGGTGATCAGCCCCAGCATTTT. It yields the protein CASRGVGDQPQHF.

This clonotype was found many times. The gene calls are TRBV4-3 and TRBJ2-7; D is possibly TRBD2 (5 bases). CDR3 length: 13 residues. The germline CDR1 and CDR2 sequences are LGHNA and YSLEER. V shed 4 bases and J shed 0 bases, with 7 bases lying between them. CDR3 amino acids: CASSRGSSYEQYF. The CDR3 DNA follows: TGCGCCAGCAGCCGTGGGAGCTCCTACGAGCAGTACTTC.

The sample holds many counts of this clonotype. CDR3 in DNA: TGTGCCAGCAGTGCCTCTGGGCAGACCCCTGGCTACACCTTC. Translating gives CASSASGQTPGYTF. The chain employs TRBV6-4 and TRBJ1-2; D gene ambiguous. Trimming removed 4 bases from V and 7 bases from J, with 16 bases in between. The germline V gene encodes CDR1 MRHNA and CDR2 SNTAGT. The CDR3 totals 14 residues.

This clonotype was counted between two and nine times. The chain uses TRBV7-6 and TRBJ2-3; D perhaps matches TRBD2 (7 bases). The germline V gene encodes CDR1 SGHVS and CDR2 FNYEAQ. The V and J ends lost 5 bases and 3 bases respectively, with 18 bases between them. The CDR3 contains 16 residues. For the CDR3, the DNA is TGTGCCAGCAGCCCCCTGGGGGGGCGGGGGACAGATACGCAGTATTTT. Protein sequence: CASSPLGGRGTDTQYF.

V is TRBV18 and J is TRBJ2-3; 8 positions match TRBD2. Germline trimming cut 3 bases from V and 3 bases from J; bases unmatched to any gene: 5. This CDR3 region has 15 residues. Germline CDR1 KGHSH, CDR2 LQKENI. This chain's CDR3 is CASSPGLVKTDTQYF. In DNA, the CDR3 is TGTGCCAGCTCACCGGGACTAGTTAAAACAGATACGCAGTATTTT. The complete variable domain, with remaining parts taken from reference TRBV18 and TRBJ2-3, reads NAGVMQNPRHLVRRRGQEARLRCSPMKGHSHVYWYRQLPEEGLKFMVYLQKENIIDESGMPKERFSAEFPKEGPSILRIQQVVRGDSAAYFCASSPGLVKTDTQYFGPGTRLTVL.

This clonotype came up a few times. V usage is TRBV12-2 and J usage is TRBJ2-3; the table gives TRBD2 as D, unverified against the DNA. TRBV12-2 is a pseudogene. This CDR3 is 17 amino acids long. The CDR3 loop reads CASRLATSGGGTDTQYF. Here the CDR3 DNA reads TGTGCAAGTCGCTTAGCTACTAGCGGGGGAGGCACAGATACGCAGTATTTT.

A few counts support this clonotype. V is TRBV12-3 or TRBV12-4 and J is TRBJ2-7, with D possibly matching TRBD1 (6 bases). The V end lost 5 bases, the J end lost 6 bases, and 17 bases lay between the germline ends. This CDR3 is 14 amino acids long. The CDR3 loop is CASSTSGQQGEQYF. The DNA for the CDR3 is TGTGCCAGCAGTACCTCTGGACAACAGGGCGAGCAGTACTTC.

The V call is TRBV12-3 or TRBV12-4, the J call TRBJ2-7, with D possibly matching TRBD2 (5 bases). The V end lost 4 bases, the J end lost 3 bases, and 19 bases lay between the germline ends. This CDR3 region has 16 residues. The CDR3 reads CASSSFIRTGLYEQYF. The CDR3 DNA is TGTGCCAGCAGTTCCTTTATCCGGACTGGGCTCTACGAGCAGTACTTC.

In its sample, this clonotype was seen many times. The CDR3 sequence: CASSQGGEKLFF. CDR3 nucleotides: TGCGCCAGCAGCCAAGGTGGTGAAAAACTGTTTTTT. The chain couples TRBV4-1 to TRBJ1-4, with unresolved D. Trimming cost V 1 base and J 7 bases, with 4 bases left between them. The CDR3 sequence is 12 residues long. Germline loops: CDR1 MGHRA, CDR2 YSYEKL.

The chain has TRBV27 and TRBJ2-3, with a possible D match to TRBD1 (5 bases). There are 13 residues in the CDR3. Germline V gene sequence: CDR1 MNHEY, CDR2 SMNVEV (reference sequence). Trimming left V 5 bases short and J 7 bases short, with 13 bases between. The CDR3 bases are TGTGCCAGCAGTCCCCGAAGGGGTAATACGCAGTATTTT. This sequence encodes CASSPRRGNTQYF.

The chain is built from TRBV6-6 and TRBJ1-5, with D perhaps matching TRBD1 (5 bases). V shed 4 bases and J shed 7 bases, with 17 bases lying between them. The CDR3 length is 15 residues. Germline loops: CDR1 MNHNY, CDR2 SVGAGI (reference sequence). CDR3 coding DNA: TGTGCCAGCAGTTTGTTCCAGGGTCCCAACCAGCCCCAGCATTTT. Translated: CASSLFQGPNQPQHF.

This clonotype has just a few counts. CDR3 amino acids: CASSESLGTGLSYGYTF. CDR3 coding DNA: TGTGCCAGCAGTGAGTCCCTTGGGACAGGCTTATCCTATGGCTACACCTTC. The chain uses TRBV6-1 and TRBJ1-2, with TRBD1 matching over 8 bases. The CDR3 extends over 17 amino acids. Germline values: CDR1 MNHNS, CDR2 SASEGT. The V and J ends lost 3 bases and 4 bases, in that order; junction bases with no gene match: 13.

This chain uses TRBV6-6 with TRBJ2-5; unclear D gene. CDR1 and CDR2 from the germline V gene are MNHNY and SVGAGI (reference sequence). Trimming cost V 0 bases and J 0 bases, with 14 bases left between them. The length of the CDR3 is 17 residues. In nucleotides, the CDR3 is TGTGCCAGCAGTTACTCGATTGGGCCCGAACACCAAGAGACCCAGTACTTC. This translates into CASSYSIGPEHQETQYF.

CDR3 residues: CASKGEVSYNEQFF. The CDR3 region has the DNA TGTGCCAGCAAGGGGGAAGTTTCCTACAATGAGCAGTTCTTC. The chain links TRBV12-3 or TRBV12-4 to TRBJ2-1, with a tentative D call TRBD1 (6 bases). The V and J ends lost 7 bases and 1 base respectively, with 11 bases between them. There are 14 residues in the CDR3.

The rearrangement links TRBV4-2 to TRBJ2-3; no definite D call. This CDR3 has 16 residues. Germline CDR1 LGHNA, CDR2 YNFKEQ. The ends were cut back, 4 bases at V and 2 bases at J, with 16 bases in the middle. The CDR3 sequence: CASSRRSIPPTDTQYF. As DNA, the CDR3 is TGTGCCAGCAGCCGCCGTTCGATTCCCCCCACAGATACGCAGTATTTT.

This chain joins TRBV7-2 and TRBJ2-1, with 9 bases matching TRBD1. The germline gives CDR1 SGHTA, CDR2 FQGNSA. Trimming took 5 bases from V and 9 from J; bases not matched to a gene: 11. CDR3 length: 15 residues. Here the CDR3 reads CASSQAGTGLSEQFF. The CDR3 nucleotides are TGTGCCAGCAGCCAGGCCGGGACAGGGTTAAGTGAGCAGTTCTTC.

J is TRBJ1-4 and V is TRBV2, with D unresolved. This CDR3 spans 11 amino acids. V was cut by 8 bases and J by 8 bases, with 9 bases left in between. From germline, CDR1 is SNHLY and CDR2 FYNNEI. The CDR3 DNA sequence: TGTGCCAGCCGGTTCAACGAAAAACTGTTTTTT. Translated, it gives CASRFNEKLFF.

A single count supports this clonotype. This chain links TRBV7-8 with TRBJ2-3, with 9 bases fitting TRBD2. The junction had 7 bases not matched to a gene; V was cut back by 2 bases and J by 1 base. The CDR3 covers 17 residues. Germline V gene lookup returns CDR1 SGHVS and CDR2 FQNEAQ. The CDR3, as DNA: TGTGCCAGCAGCTTACAAGTCTTAGCGGGGGGCACAGATACGCAGTATTTT. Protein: CASSLQVLAGGTDTQYF.

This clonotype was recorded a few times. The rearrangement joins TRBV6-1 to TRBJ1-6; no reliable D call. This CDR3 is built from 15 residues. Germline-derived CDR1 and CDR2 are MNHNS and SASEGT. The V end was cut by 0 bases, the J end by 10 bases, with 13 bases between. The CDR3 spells CASSEAGPALSPLHF. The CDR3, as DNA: TGTGCCAGCAGTGAAGCCGGACCGGCCTTGTCACCCCTCCACTTT.

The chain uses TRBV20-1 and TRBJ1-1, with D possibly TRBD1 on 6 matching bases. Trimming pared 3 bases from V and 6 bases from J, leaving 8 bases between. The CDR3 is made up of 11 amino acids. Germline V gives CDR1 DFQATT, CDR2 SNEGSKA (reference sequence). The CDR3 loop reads CSARGAAEAFF. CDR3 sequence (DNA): TGCAGTGCTAGGGGGGCGGCTGAAGCTTTCTTT.

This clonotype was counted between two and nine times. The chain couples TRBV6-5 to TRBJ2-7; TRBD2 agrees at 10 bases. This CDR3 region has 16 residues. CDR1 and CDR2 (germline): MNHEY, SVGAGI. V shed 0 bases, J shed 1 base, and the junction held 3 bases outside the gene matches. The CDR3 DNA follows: TGTGCCAGCAGTTACTCAACTAGCGGGGCGTCCTACGAGCAGTACTTC. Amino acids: CASSYSTSGASYEQYF.